A selection of T cell receptor beta chains follows, all from one sample in a study of blood T cell repertoires in COVID-19. Profiling relied on immunoSEQ multiplex PCR, and the TCRdb table lists in-frame clones only, not all of them. The profile shows about 140,000 clones, around 86% of them singletons. The sample comprised peripheral blood. The receptors originated from a human donor in a cohort sampled during active COVID-19. CDR3s include the opening cysteine and the closing phenylalanine or tryptophan. D genes are given only for firm matches. Size is omitted from some rows. Given values are once, few, many or a class for expanded clones.

clone_size: -
j_call: TRBJ2-5
v_call: TRBV7-7
d_call: TRBD1
cdr3_nt: TGTGCTAGCAGCGTAAGGGACAGGGGGTGGCGAGAGACCCAGTACTTC
cdr3_aa: CASSVRDRGWRETQYF

clone_size: -
j_call: TRBJ2-7
v_call: TRBV19
d_call: TRBD2
cdr3_nt: TGTGCCAGTAGTGCCTCGAGCGGGGCTGGCTACGAGCAGTACTTC
cdr3_aa: CASSASSGAGYEQYF

clone_size: -
j_call: TRBJ2-1
v_call: TRBV18
d_call: -
cdr3_nt: TGTGCCAGCTCACCACAGGGGTACAATGAGCAGTTCTTC
cdr3_aa: CASSPQGYNEQFF

clone_size: few
j_call: TRBJ1-6
v_call: TRBV3-1/TRBV3-2
d_call: TRBD1
cdr3_nt: TGTGCCAGCAGCCAACTGGACAGGGATAATTCACCCCTCCACTTT
cdr3_aa: CASSQLDRDNSPLHF

clone_size: -
j_call: TRBJ2-7
v_call: TRBV28
d_call: TRBD1
cdr3_nt: TGTGCCAGCGCTCTAGGACAGGGGCCGGAGTACTTC
cdr3_aa: CASALGQGPEYF

clone_size: -
j_call: TRBJ2-2
v_call: TRBV7-6
d_call: TRBD2
cdr3_nt: TGTGCCAGCAGCTCGGGACTAGCGGGGGCCCAACCCACCGGGGAGCTGTTTTTT
cdr3_aa: CASSSGLAGAQPTGELFF

clone_size: -
j_call: TRBJ1-6
v_call: TRBV28
d_call: -
cdr3_nt: TGTGCCAGCAGTTTACGGGGGATCGGTAATTCACCCCTCCACTTT
cdr3_aa: CASSLRGIGNSPLHF

clone_size: -
j_call: TRBJ1-1
v_call: TRBV7-2
d_call: TRBD1
cdr3_nt: TGTGCCAGCAGCTTCCGGGACAGTCTATATGAAGCTTTCTTT
cdr3_aa: CASSFRDSLYEAFF

clone_size: few
j_call: TRBJ1-3
v_call: TRBV3-1/TRBV3-2
d_call: -
cdr3_nt: TGTGCCAGCAGCCAAGTATTTACAGGGGGAAACACCATATATTTT
cdr3_aa: CASSQVFTGGNTIYF

clone_size: -
j_call: TRBJ2-7
v_call: TRBV6-6
d_call: TRBD1
cdr3_nt: TGTGCCAGCAGTGGATCCCATGGACAGGGACGGCCTTACGAGCAGTACTTC
cdr3_aa: CASSGSHGQGRPYEQYF

clone_size: -
j_call: TRBJ1-2
v_call: TRBV5-1
d_call: TRBD1
cdr3_nt: TGCGCCAGCAGCTGGGGACAGGGGAAGCGGGGCTACACCTTC
cdr3_aa: CASSWGQGKRGYTF

clone_size: -
j_call: TRBJ1-4
v_call: TRBV28
d_call: -
cdr3_nt: TGTGCCAGCAGTACTTTGGCCAGAGGGCTGTTTTTT
cdr3_aa: CASSTLARGLFF

clone_size: -
j_call: TRBJ1-1
v_call: TRBV28
d_call: -
cdr3_nt: TGTGCCAGCAGGGACATCGGGCTCAGAAGGACTGAAGCTTTCTTT
cdr3_aa: CASRDIGLRRTEAFF

clone_size: -
j_call: TRBJ2-7
v_call: TRBV4-2
d_call: TRBD2
cdr3_nt: TGTGCCAGCAGCCAAGCTACTAGCGGGGGGGCATGGACCTACGAGCAGTACTTC
cdr3_aa: CASSQATSGGAWTYEQYF

clone_size: -
j_call: TRBJ1-3
v_call: TRBV13
d_call: TRBD1
cdr3_nt: TGTGCCAGCAGCGATCAGGGGGCCGGAAACACCATATATTTT
cdr3_aa: CASSDQGAGNTIYF

clone_size: once
j_call: TRBJ1-2
v_call: TRBV5-6
d_call: TRBD1
cdr3_nt: TGTGCCAGCAGCATGGACAGGAGAATGTACTATGGCTACACCTTC
cdr3_aa: CASSMDRRMYYGYTF

clone_size: once
j_call: TRBJ1-1
v_call: TRBV7-9
d_call: TRBD1
cdr3_nt: TGTGCCAGCAGCGATGCTCCGGGACAGCGGTCGCCTGAAGCTTTCTTT
cdr3_aa: CASSDAPGQRSPEAFF

clone_size: -
j_call: TRBJ2-3
v_call: TRBV2
d_call: -
cdr3_nt: TGTGCCAGCAGTGAACGGGGGTCCCGCACAGATACGCAGTATTTT
cdr3_aa: CASSERGSRTDTQYF

clone_size: few
j_call: TRBJ2-1
v_call: TRBV19
d_call: -
cdr3_nt: TGTGCCAGTAGTTCCCAGGACACCCCCGGGAGTGAGCAGTTCTTC
cdr3_aa: CASSSQDTPGSEQFF

clone_size: -
j_call: TRBJ1-5
v_call: TRBV23-1
d_call: -
cdr3_nt: TGCGCCAGCAGTCACTCTACGCCTCAACAGGTCTATAGCAATCAGCCCCAGCATTTT
cdr3_aa: CASSHSTPQQVYSNQPQHF

clone_size: -
j_call: TRBJ2-7
v_call: TRBV5-1
d_call: TRBD1
cdr3_nt: TGCGCCAGCAGCTCCGGACAGGGCCACCACGAGCAGTACTTC
cdr3_aa: CASSSGQGHHEQYF

clone_size: -
j_call: TRBJ1-1
v_call: TRBV19
d_call: -
cdr3_nt: TGTGCCAGTAGTATAAAGGGGGACACTGAAGCTTTCTTT
cdr3_aa: CASSIKGDTEAFF

clone_size: few
j_call: TRBJ1-1
v_call: TRBV2
d_call: -
cdr3_nt: TGTGCCAGCTCGCATCAGGGAATGCGCTCTGAAGCTTTCTTT
cdr3_aa: CASSHQGMRSEAFF

clone_size: -
j_call: TRBJ2-7
v_call: TRBV2
d_call: TRBD2
cdr3_nt: TGTGCCAGTAATATGGGACTAGCCTCCTACGAGCAGTACTTC
cdr3_aa: CASNMGLASYEQYF

clone_size: -
j_call: TRBJ2-6
v_call: TRBV2
d_call: TRBD2
cdr3_nt: TGTGCCAGCAGTGAAGAGGCGGCGGGGGTTGGGGCCAACGTCCTGACTTTC
cdr3_aa: CASSEEAAGVGANVLTF

clone_size: -
j_call: TRBJ2-6
v_call: TRBV27
d_call: TRBD1
cdr3_nt: TGTGCCAGCAGTCCCGGGACAGGGACTGGGGCCAACGTCCTGACTTTC
cdr3_aa: CASSPGTGTGANVLTF

clone_size: -
j_call: TRBJ1-4
v_call: TRBV5-8
d_call: TRBD1
cdr3_nt: TGTGCCAGCAGCTTGGAACAGGGGATTGAAAAACTGTTTTTT
cdr3_aa: CASSLEQGIEKLFF

clone_size: -
j_call: TRBJ2-7
v_call: TRBV11-2
d_call: -
cdr3_nt: TGTGCCAGCACGCTCGGGTACGGAAGCTCCTACGAGCAGTACTTC
cdr3_aa: CASTLGYGSSYEQYF

clone_size: -
j_call: TRBJ2-7
v_call: TRBV3-1/TRBV3-2
d_call: -
cdr3_nt: TGTGCCAGCAGCCCGCACGGGACACACACCTACGAGCAGTACTTC
cdr3_aa: CASSPHGTHTYEQYF

clone_size: once
j_call: TRBJ1-3
v_call: TRBV9
d_call: -
cdr3_nt: TGTGCCAGCAGCGTAGCAGCAGGGTTTACTGGAAACACCATATATTTT
cdr3_aa: CASSVAAGFTGNTIYF

clone_size: -
j_call: TRBJ2-5
v_call: TRBV6-6
d_call: TRBD1
cdr3_nt: TGTGCCAGCAGTTTACCGGGACAGCAAGAGACCCAGTACTTC
cdr3_aa: CASSLPGQQETQYF

clone_size: -
j_call: TRBJ2-1
v_call: TRBV5-6
d_call: TRBD2
cdr3_nt: TGTGCCAGCCAATTCGGACTAGCCAATGAGCAGTTCTTC
cdr3_aa: CASQFGLANEQFF